This TCR beta chain was observed in a study of blood T cell repertoires in COVID-19. The CDR3 runs to 10 residues. Per the germline V gene, CDR1 is MNHEY and CDR2 is SVGAGI. The V and J ends lost 8 bases and 9 bases respectively, with 8 bases between them. Using immunoSEQ multiplex PCR, the repertoire was profiled, and TCRdb retains in-frame clones only, with some absent. This table holds 25,000 to 30,000 clones, around 82% found once. Material: peripheral blood. The TCR was taken from a man at least 80 years old with active or convalescent COVID-19. This rearrangement joins TRBV6-5 to TRBJ2-1; tentatively, D is TRBD1 (5 bases). CDR3 in DNA: TGTGCCAGCGGGGCTACTGAGCAGTTCTTC. Its translation: CASGATEQFF.